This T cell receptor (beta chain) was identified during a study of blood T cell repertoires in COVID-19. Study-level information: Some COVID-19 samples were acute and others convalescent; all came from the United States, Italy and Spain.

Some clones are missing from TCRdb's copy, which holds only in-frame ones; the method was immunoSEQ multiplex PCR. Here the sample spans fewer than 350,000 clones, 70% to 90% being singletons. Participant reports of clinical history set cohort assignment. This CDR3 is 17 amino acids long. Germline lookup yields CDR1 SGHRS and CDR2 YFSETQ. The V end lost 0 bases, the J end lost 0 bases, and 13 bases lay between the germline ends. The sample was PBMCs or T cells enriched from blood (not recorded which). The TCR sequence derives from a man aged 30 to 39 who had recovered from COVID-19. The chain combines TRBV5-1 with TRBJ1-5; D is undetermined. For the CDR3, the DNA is TGCGCCAGCAGCTTGGAACCCACTGGGAGTAGCAATCAGCCCCAGCATTTT. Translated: CASSLEPTGSSNQPQHF.